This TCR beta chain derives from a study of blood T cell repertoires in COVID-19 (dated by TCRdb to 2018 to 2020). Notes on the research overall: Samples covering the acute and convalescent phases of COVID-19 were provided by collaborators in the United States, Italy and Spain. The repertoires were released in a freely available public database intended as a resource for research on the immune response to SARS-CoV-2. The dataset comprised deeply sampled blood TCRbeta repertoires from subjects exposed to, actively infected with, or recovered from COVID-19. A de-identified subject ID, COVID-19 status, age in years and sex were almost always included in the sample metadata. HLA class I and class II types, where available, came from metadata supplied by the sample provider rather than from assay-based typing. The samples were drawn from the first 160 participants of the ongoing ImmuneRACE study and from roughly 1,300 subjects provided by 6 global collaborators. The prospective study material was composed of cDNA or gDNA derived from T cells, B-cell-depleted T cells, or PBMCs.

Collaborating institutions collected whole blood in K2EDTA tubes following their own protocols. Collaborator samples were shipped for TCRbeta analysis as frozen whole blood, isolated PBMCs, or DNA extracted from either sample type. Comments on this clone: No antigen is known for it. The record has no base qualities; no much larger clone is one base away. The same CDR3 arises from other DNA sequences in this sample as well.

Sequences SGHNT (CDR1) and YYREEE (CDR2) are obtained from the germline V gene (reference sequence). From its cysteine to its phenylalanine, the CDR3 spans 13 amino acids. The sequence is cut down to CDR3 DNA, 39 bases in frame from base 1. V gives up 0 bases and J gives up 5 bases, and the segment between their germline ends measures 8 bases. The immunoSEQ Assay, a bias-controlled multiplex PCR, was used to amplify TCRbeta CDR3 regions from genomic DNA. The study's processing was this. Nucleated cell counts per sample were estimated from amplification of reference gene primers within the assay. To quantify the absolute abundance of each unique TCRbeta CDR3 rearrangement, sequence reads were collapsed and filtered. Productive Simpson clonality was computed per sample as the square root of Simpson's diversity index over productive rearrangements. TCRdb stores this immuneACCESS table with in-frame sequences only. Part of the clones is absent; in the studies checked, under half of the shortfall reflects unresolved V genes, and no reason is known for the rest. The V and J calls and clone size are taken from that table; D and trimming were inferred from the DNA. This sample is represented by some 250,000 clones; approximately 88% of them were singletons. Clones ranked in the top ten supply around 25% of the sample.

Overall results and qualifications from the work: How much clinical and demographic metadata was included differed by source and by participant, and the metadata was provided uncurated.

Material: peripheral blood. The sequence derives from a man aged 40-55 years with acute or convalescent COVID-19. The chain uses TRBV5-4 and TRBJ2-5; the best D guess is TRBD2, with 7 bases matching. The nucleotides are TGTGCCAGCAGCTTGGGGGGGGGCGAGACCCAGTACTTC. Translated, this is CASSLGGGETQYF. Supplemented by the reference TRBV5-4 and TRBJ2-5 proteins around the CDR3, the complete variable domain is ETGVTQSPTHLIKTRGQQVTLRCSSQSGHNTVSWYQQALGQGPQFIFQYYREEENGRGNFPPRFSGLQFPNYSSELNVNALELDDSALYLCASSLGGGETQYFGPGTRLLVL.